The 9 T cell receptor beta chains below all came from one sample that was sequenced in a study of OX40 agonist ivuxolimab in advanced cancers. Produced via immunoSEQ multiplex PCR; TCRdb's table is partial and in-frame only. Of approximately 32,000 clones listed, around 90% were seen once; the top ten hold 58%. Specimen: CD4+ or CD8+ T cells sorted from blood, collected in a trial of the OX40 agonist ivuxolimab. The receptors were gathered from an adult with an advanced solid tumor such as melanoma, head and neck, liver or kidney cancer.

V gene TRBV4-1 combines with J gene TRBJ1-2, with D possibly being TRBD1 (5 bases). The CDR3 runs 18 residues. The V and J ends lost 0 bases and 1 base respectively, with 18 bases between them. Germline-derived CDR1 and CDR2 are MGHRA and YSYEKL. CDR3 sequence (DNA): TGCGCCAGCAGCCAAGAAGGCGGGGCAGCCCTACTTAACTATGGCTACACCTTC. This codes for CASSQEGGAALLNYGYTF.

The V call is TRBV6-5, the J call TRBJ1-1; D is unclear. The CDR3 spans 11 residues. V was pared by 10 bases and J by 11 bases, with 17 bases between. CDR1 MNHEY and CDR2 SVGAGI come from the germline V gene. The CDR3 DNA sequence: TGTGCCACCACCCCTAGTGTTGCGGCTTTCTTT. Protein product: CATTPSVAAFF.

The chain couples TRBV5-5 to TRBJ2-2; D gene ambiguous. V lost 2 bases and J lost 6, with 8 bases in between. This CDR3 has 13 residues. Per germline, CDR1 SGHKS and CDR2 YYEKEE (reference sequence). Here the CDR3 DNA reads TGTGCCAGCAGCTTAGATACACCCGGGGAGCTGTTTTTT. It translates to CASSLDTPGELFF.

The chain joins TRBV27 to TRBJ2-3; D unclear. Trimming left V 0 bases short and J 5 bases short, with 12 bases between. The germline V gene encodes CDR1 MNHEY and CDR2 SMNVEV (reference sequence). The length of the CDR3 is 15 residues. The CDR3 region has the DNA TGTGCCAGCAGTTTATCGAACCTCCTCCAAGATACGCAGTATTTT. As protein: CASSLSNLLQDTQYF.

The chain uses TRBV28 and TRBJ2-1, with D possibly being TRBD2 (6 bases). The V gene's germline CDR1 is MDHEN and CDR2 SYDVKM. The CDR3 contains 13 residues. V dropped 7 bases and J dropped 1 base, with 8 bases sitting between them. CDR3 in DNA: TGTGCCAGCAACGGACTATCCTACAATGAGCAGTTCTTC. Protein product: CASNGLSYNEQFF.

This chain connects TRBV11-2 to TRBJ1-2; weak D call: TRBD1 (5 bases). Looked up from germline, CDR1 is SGHAT and CDR2 is FQNNGV. Between the trimmed V and J ends, which lost 5 bases and 5 bases, there was a span of 6 bases. The CDR3 extends over 11 amino acids. The CDR3 nucleotides are TGTGCCAGCAGCGGGGGATATGGCTACACCTTC. This translates into CASSGGYGYTF.

This chain joins TRBV4-1 and TRBJ2-7, with D uncertain. The germline V gene encodes CDR1 MGHRA and CDR2 YSYEKL. This CDR3 is 12 amino acids long. Trimming removed 1 base at V and 5 bases at J, with 6 bases between. CDR3 protein: CASSQATNEQYF. As DNA, the CDR3 is TGCGCCAGCAGCCAAGCAACCAACGAGCAGTACTTC.

This chain connects TRBV2 to TRBJ2-7; D is perhaps TRBD1 (5 bases). Germline values: CDR1 SNHLY, CDR2 FYNNEI. The CDR3 runs 14 residues. The V end was cut by 7 bases, the J end by 0 bases, with 13 bases between. CDR3 coding DNA: TGTGCCAGCACCGACAGCCCCACCTCCTACGAGCAGTACTTC. Protein: CASTDSPTSYEQYF. The complete variable domain, with remaining parts taken from reference TRBV2 and TRBJ2-7, reads EPEVTQTPSHQVTQMGQEVILRCVPISNHLYFYWYRQILGQKVEFLVSFYNNEISEKSEIFDDQFSVERPDGSNFTLKIRSTKLEDSAMYFCASTDSPTSYEQYFGPGTRLTVT.

The J gene is TRBJ1-6, the V gene TRBV9; TRBD1 aligns across 8 bases. The CDR3 is 16 residues long. V lost 4 bases and J lost 8; bases outside the gene matches: 11. The V gene's germline CDR1 is SGDLS and CDR2 YYNGEE. CDR3 sequence: CASSLDRDRPDSPLHF. The CDR3 DNA follows: TGTGCCAGCAGCCTCGACCGGGACAGGCCCGATTCACCCCTCCACTTT.